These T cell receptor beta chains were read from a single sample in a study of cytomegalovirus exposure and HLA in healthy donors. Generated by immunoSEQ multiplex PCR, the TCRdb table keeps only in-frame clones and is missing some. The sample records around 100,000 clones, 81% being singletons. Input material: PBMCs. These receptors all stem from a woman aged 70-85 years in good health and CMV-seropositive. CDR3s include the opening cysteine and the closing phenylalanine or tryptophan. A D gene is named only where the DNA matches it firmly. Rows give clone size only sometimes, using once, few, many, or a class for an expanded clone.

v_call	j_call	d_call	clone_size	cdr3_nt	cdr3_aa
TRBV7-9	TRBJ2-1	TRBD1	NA	TGTGCCAGCAGCTTAGGGGGGGGACAGGGCAACAATGAGCAGTTCTTC	CASSLGGGQGNNEQFF
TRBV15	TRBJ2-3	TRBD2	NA	TGTGCCACCAGCAGAGATGACCCGTTTCTAGCGGAAGGCACAGATACGCAGTATTTT	CATSRDDPFLAEGTDTQYF
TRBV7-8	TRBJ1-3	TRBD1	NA	TGTGCCAGCAGCCGCGGGACAGGGAGAGGGAACACCATATATTTT	CASSRGTGRGNTIYF
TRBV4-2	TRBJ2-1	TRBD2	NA	TGTGCCAGCAGCCAAGATCGGAGCGGGGCTCACAATGAGCAGTTCTTC	CASSQDRSGAHNEQFF
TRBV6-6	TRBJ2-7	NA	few	TGTGCCAGCAGTTATTCCGGGACACCGTACGAGCAGTACTTC	CASSYSGTPYEQYF
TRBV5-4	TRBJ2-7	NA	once	TGTGCCAGCAGCTTGCAGGGTTCCTACGAGCAGTACTTC	CASSLQGSYEQYF
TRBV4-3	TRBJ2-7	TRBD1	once	TGCGCCAGCAGCCAAGAGAGACAGGGGGCACGGGAGCAGTACTTC	CASSQERQGAREQYF
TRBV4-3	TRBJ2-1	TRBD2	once	TGCGCCAGCAGCAATCGACTAGCGGGAGAAGCTGAGCAGTTCTTC	CASSNRLAGEAEQFF
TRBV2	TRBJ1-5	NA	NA	TGTGCCAGCACGGGTACCAGCAATCAGCCCCAGCATTTT	CASTGTSNQPQHF
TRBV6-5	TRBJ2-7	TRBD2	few	TGTGCCAGCAGTCCGACTAGCGGGAGCTCCTACGAGCAGTACTTC	CASSPTSGSSYEQYF
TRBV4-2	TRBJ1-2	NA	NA	TGTGCCAGCAGCCAAGATATATCAGGGTACTATGGCTACACCTTC	CASSQDISGYYGYTF
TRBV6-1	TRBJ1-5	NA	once	TGTGCCAGCAGTGAGGGGGGGGCAGGGCCCGCAAGGCCCCAGCATTTT	CASSEGGAGPARPQHF
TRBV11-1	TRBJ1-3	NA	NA	TGTGCCAGCAGCCACCGGGGAAGCTCTGGAAACACCATATATTTT	CASSHRGSSGNTIYF
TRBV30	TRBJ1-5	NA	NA	TGTGCCTGGAGTGTCCCGGGTAGGAGGCAGCCCCAGCATTTT	CAWSVPGRRQPQHF
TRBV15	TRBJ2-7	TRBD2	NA	TGTGCCACCAGCAGAGATTCATCTAGCGGGAGCCGCGAGCAGTACTTC	CATSRDSSSGSREQYF
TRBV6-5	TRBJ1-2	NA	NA	TGTGCCAGCAGTTACGGCTTTGGCTATGGCTACACCTTC	CASSYGFGYGYTF
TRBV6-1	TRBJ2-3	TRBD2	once	TGTGCCAGCATGGGACGGGGACTAGCATGGAATACGCAGTATTTT	CASMGRGLAWNTQYF
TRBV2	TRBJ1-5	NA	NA	TGTGCCAGCAGTGAGGGGGGACTGAATCAGCCCCAGCATTTT	CASSEGGLNQPQHF
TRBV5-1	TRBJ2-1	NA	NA	TGCGCCAGCACCCAGGGCGGCAGGGAAAATGAGCAGTTCTTC	CASTQGGRENEQFF
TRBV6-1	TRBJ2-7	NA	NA	TGTGCCAGCAGTGACTTTAACTACGAGCAGTACTTC	CASSDFNYEQYF
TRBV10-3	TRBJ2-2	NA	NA	TGTGCCATCAGTGAGGAGCGGGCCACCGGGGAGCTGTTTTTT	CAISEERATGELFF
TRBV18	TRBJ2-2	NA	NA	TGTGCCAGCTCACCTGGGCCGGGGGACACCGGGGAGCTGTTTTTT	CASSPGPGDTGELFF
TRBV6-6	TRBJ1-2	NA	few	TGTGCCAGCAGCCGCGACGGGGGGGCCCAAAGCTACACCTTC	CASSRDGGAQSYTF
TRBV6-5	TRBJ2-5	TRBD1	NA	TGTGCCAGCAGTTACAGGGACAGCCTCCAAGAGACCCAGTACTTC	CASSYRDSLQETQYF